The T cell receptor beta chain under discussion was sequenced for a study of T-cell memory formation after mild COVID-19 (dated by TCRdb to 2020 to 2022). In the study overall: TCR sequence clusters from the two donors were largely donor specific. T-cell clones expanding and contracting after mild COVID-19 in a couple of donors were tracked by longitudinal TCRalpha and TCRbeta repertoire sequencing. The cohort was made up of two young adult volunteers, one female and one male, who were previously healthy. Paper-wide results and their limitations: Clones contracting from day 15 to 85 had balanced CD4/CD8 phenotypes, while a second wave expanding from day 15 to 37 was biased towards CD4+. Some responding clones were found in pre-infection memory, which suggests that pre-existing cross-reactive memory T cells took part in the SARS-CoV-2 response. Contracting CD4+ clones were found mainly in CM and EM memory subsets, while CD8+ clones were enriched in EMRA. The study covered only two mild cases, and larger cohorts including severe cases with pre-infection samples were considered necessary. Whether the second-wave clones peaking on day 37 were SARS-CoV-2 specific was not confirmed.

A distance of 6 bases separates the germline ends of V and J, which lose 0 bases and 5 bases respectively. The germline V gene yields KGHDR for CDR1 and SFDVKD for CDR2. From the cysteine through the phenylalanine, the CDR3 covers 14 amino acids. CDR3 DNA only is kept here, 42 bases in frame from base 1. Concerning this clonotype itself: Its antigen has not been determined. Per-base qualities were not stored, and no clone one base away is much larger.

Ficoll-Paque density gradient centrifugation was used to isolate PBMCs. The sequencing machine was an Illumina NovaSeq 6000. cDNA libraries for TCRalpha and TCRbeta were prepared by 5'RACE using constant-segment primers, with sample barcodes and unique molecular identifiers added. RNA was extracted from every sample with Trizol reagent. Library amplification was performed in two PCR steps, and a second sample barcode and Illumina TruSeq adapters were introduced in the second step. Libraries were sequenced on an Illumina NovaSeq with 2 x 150 bp paired-end reads. The published analysis was carried out like this. Reads were demultiplexed and collapsed into UMI-guided consensus sequences with migec v1.2.7. With mixcr v2.1.11, UMI consensuses were aligned to TRA and TRB V and J templates and assembled into clonotypes. Clonotypes were classified as expanded or contracted when called significant by both edgeR and NoisET, with noise models trained on biological replicates. For edgeR calls, a false discovery rate-adjusted p below 0.01 and a log2 fold-change threshold of 1 were applied. As an exploratory analysis of dynamics, max-normalized trajectories of the 1000 most abundant clonotypes were examined with PCA combined with hierarchical clustering. Separately sequenced CD4+ and CD8+ repertoires were used to assign a CD4 or CD8 phenotype to each responding clone. In-frame beta chains were kept once TCRdb had trimmed the public reads at Q25 with fastp and called clones with MiXCR. Identical CDR3 proteins give one entry, which carries the most common genes and DNA. TCRdb's processing, not the study's, gives the V and J calls here. This sample gives 200,000 or so distinct CDR3 sequences in total; just over 9.5% of them show up just once. The ten largest account for roughly 4% of the sample.

The sequencing sample was made of PBMCs or a T cell subset sorted from them (not recorded which). The sequence derives from a man aged 18 to 30 who had mild COVID-19 (a few samples of this study predate the infection). The sample titles of this study are shuffled in the database, so cell type and time point are left out; the donor was told from shared clones. This chain joins TRBV24-1 to TRBJ2-2; 6 matching bases give a weak D call of TRBD2. DNA sequence: TGTGCCACCAGTGATTTGGCGGGAACCGGGGAGCTGTTTTTT. It translates to CATSDLAGTGELFF.